This T cell receptor (beta chain) came from a study of blood T cell repertoires in COVID-19. Study background: The United States, Italy and Spain provided the acute and convalescent COVID-19 samples. In each case, the material was cDNA or gDNA derived from T cells, B-cell-depleted T cells, or PBMCs.

Original data processing: Estimated nucleated cell counts came from reference gene primer amplification. Assay used: immunoSEQ multiplex PCR; TCRdb lists only in-frame clones, some missing. V, J and clone size are taken as reported in that table, and D and trimming were inferred from the DNA itself. The repertoire holds about 160,000 clones, with 85% as singletons. The sample was peripheral blood. The source of this sequence is a human donor with acute or convalescent COVID-19. The donor label of this sample is uncertain.

CDR3 region: CSAADRGFQGNTIYF. CDR3 coding DNA: TGCAGCGCTGCGGACAGGGGGTTTCAGGGAAACACCATATATTTT. The chain has TRBV29-1 and TRBJ1-3, with 10 positions matching TRBD1. The length of the CDR3 is 15 residues. Germline V gene data show CDR1 as SQVTM and CDR2 as ANQGSEA. With V trimmed by 7 bases and J by 4 bases, 10 bases remained unmatched.